The rows below give T cell receptor beta chains drawn from one sample of a study of blood T cell repertoires in COVID-19. Assay used: immunoSEQ multiplex PCR; TCRdb lists only in-frame clones, some missing. The table includes tens of thousands of clones, about 80% detected once. Sequenced sample: peripheral blood. Receptors originate from an elderly woman with acute or convalescent COVID-19. CDR3s include the opening cysteine and the closing phenylalanine or tryptophan. D genes are given only for firm matches.

TRBJ1-4 | TRBD1 | TRBV7-9 | CASSFFQGANEKLFF
TRBJ1-2 | TRBD1 | TRBV27 | CASGPGTGTGYTF
TRBJ2-2 | NA | TRBV7-9 | CASSYNNGELFF
TRBJ1-1 | TRBD1 | TRBV5-1 | CASSLGTGGQLDTEAFF
TRBJ1-5 | TRBD1 | TRBV6-5 | CASRPPGQQRRPQHF
TRBJ2-2 | NA | TRBV19 | CASGDTNTGELFF
TRBJ1-1 | NA | TRBV15 | CATRPVRSNTEAFF
TRBJ2-3 | NA | TRBV7-9 | CASSLSRTDTQYF
TRBJ2-7 | NA | TRBV11-1 | CASSFRQDVYEQYF
TRBJ2-1 | NA | TRBV7-8 | CASSPYGVANNEQFF
TRBJ1-4 | NA | TRBV5-1 | CASSSTGSATNEKLFF
TRBJ1-2 | NA | TRBV6-6 | CASSTLDGVYGYTF
TRBJ2-3 | TRBD2 | TRBV4-2 | CASSHGLAGGPGDTQYF